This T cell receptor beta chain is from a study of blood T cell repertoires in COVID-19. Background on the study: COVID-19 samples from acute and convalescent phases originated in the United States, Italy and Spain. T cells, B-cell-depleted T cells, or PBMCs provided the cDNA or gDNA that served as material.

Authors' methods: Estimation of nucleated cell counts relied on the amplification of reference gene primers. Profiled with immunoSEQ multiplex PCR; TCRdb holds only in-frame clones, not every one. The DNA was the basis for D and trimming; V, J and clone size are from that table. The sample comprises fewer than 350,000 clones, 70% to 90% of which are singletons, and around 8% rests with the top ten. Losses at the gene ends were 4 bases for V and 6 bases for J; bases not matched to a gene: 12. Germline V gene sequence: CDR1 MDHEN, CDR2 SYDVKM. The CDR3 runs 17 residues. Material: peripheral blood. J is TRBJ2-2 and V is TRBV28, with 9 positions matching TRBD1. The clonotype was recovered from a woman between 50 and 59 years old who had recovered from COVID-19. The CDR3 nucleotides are TGTGCCAGCAGTTCCAGCCCCGGGACAGGGATCGCCGGGGAGCTGTTTTTT. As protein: CASSSSPGTGIAGELFF. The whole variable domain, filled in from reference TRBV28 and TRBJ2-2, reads DVKVTQSSRYLVKRTGEKVFLECVQDMDHENMFWYRQDPGLGLRLIYFSYDVKMKEKGDIPEGYSVSREKKERFSLILESASTNQTSMYLCASSSSPGTGIAGELFFGEGSRLTVL.